The 25 T cell receptor beta chains below all came from one sample that was sequenced in a study of spatial heterogeneity in lung cancer. In TCRdb, the 5' RACE reads were re-called with MiXCR into one record per CDR3 protein. Of 20,000 to 30,000 distinct CDR3 sequences listed, around 5.1% are singletons. Regarding time point: sample taken at primary tumor resection. This sample comprised PBMCs, obtained at surgery. The receptor set was obtained from a male donor with early-stage non-small cell lung cancer.

This clonotype was observed at least ten times. CDR3 DNA: TGTGCCAGCAGCTTGTTGGGCAGGGAGACCCAGTACTTC. Its protein is CASSLLGRETQYF. The rearrangement links TRBV5-5 to TRBJ2-5, with D uncertain. The CDR3 totals 13 residues. Per germline, CDR1 SGHKS and CDR2 YYEKEE (reference sequence). V was trimmed by 1 base and J by 5 bases, leaving 9 bases between them.

This clonotype was counted many times. V usage is TRBV6-5 and J usage is TRBJ1-2; D is perhaps TRBD1 (5 bases). V lost 4 bases and J 5 bases, leaving 17 bases between the germline ends. The CDR3 is made up of 15 amino acids. CDR1 and CDR2 (germline): MNHEY, SVGAGI. CDR3 amino acids: CASSLVGGDVYGYTF. For the CDR3, the DNA is TGTGCCAGCAGTTTGGTTGGCGGGGACGTATATGGCTACACCTTC.

This clonotype was detected a few times. With a much larger clone just one base away, this may be a read error. This rearrangement joins TRBV28 to TRBJ2-7, with no clear D. Germline assignment: CDR1 MDHEN and CDR2 SYDVKM. Trimming removed 6 bases from V and 8 bases from J, with 17 bases in between. CDR3 size: 13 residues. CDR3 amino acids: CASRGRLVEKQYF. The CDR3 bases are TGTGCCAGCAGGGGCAGGCTCGTAGAGAAGCAGTACTTC.

This clonotype was picked up many times. V usage is TRBV27 and J usage is TRBJ2-2, with a possible D match to TRBD1 (5 bases). Germline V gives CDR1 MNHEY, CDR2 SMNVEV (reference sequence). Trimming took off 6 bases at V and 5 bases at J, with 13 bases between the two ends. The CDR3 covers 14 residues. CDR3: CASSRDRLTGELFF. The CDR3, as DNA: TGTGCCAGCAGCCGAGACAGACTGACCGGGGAGCTGTTTTTT.

Ten or more counts support this clonotype. The rearrangement uses TRBV20-1 and TRBJ1-6, with TRBD1 matching over 7 bases. Germline V lookup: CDR1 DFQATT, CDR2 SNEGSKA (reference sequence). V shed 6 bases, J shed 4 bases, and the junction held 9 bases outside the gene matches. CDR3 length equals 15 residues. CDR3 residues: CSAPGQQIYNSPLHF. As DNA, the CDR3 is TGCAGTGCCCCGGGACAGCAAATTTATAATTCACCCCTCCACTTT.

The sample holds many counts of this clonotype. V usage is TRBV7-9 and J usage is TRBJ1-1; TRBD1 matches 9 bases. The CDR3 runs 15 residues. Germline V CDR1 and CDR2: SEHNR, FQNEAQ (reference sequence). With V trimmed by 4 bases and J by 3 bases, 6 bases remained unmatched. CDR3 amino acids: CASSSNRGLDTEAFF. The CDR3, as DNA: TGTGCCAGCAGCTCCAACAGGGGGCTTGACACTGAAGCTTTCTTT.

This clonotype occurred many times. The chain is built from TRBV10-2 and TRBJ1-2, with D possibly being TRBD1 (6 bases). Trimming took off 6 bases at V and 4 bases at J, with 24 bases between the two ends. In germline, CDR1 is WSHSY, CDR2 SAAADI. This CDR3 spans 17 amino acids. CDR3: CASSQTLTGGRIYGYTF. Here the CDR3 DNA reads TGCGCCAGCAGCCAGACCCTGACAGGTGGACGGATCTATGGCTACACCTTC.

This clonotype showed up many times. The chain joins TRBV29-1 to TRBJ2-7, with D perhaps TRBD1 (6 bases). Germline loops: CDR1 SQVTM, CDR2 ANQGSEA. The CDR3 spans 12 residues. Trimming left V 6 bases short and J 4 bases short, with 13 bases between. CDR3 bases: TGCAGCGTGTGGGGGCAGGGATACGAGCAGTACTTC. As protein: CSVWGQGYEQYF.

In this sample, this clonotype turned up many times. The CDR3 region is CASSLRGAREKLFF. CDR3 bases: TGTGCCAGCAGTTTGCGGGGGGCGAGGGAAAAACTGTTTTTT. J is TRBJ1-4 and V is TRBV12-3 or TRBV12-4; tentatively, D is TRBD1 (6 bases). The CDR3 has 14 residues. V gave up 3 bases and J gave up 8 bases, with 13 bases separating them.

This clonotype was counted ten times or more. The rearrangement uses TRBV29-1 and TRBJ1-1; 8 bases are a match to TRBD1. This CDR3 is built from 12 residues. Germline lookup yields CDR1 SQVTM and CDR2 ANQGSEA. The V and J ends lost 7 bases and 0 bases, in that order; junction bases with no gene match: 1. This chain's CDR3 is CSAGQVNTEAFF. Written as DNA, the CDR3 is TGCAGCGCGGGACAGGTGAACACTGAAGCTTTCTTT.

This clonotype occurred many times. The chain recombines TRBV28 with TRBJ2-2; 11 bases map to TRBD2. This CDR3 has 17 residues. With V trimmed by 6 bases and J by 0 bases, 6 bases remained unmatched. The V gene's germline CDR1 is MDHEN and CDR2 SYDVKM. The CDR3 region is CASSLLAGATNTGELFF. Written as DNA, the CDR3 is TGTGCCAGCAGCCTACTAGCGGGAGCGACGAACACCGGGGAGCTGTTTTTT. The full variable domain, completed using reference TRBV28 and TRBJ2-2, is DVKVTQSSRYLVKRTGEKVFLECVQDMDHENMFWYRQDPGLGLRLIYFSYDVKMKEKGDIPEGYSVSREKKERFSLILESASTNQTSMYLCASSLLAGATNTGELFFGEGSRLTVL.

This clonotype was seen at least ten times. The chain is built from TRBV9 and TRBJ1-6; D may be TRBD1 (6 bases). Trimming stripped 6 bases from V and 7 bases from J, with 17 bases between. There are 15 residues in the CDR3. Germline V gene sequence: CDR1 SGDLS, CDR2 YYNGEE. The CDR3 sequence is CASTRGRSTNSPLHF. The CDR3 nucleotides are TGTGCCAGCACCCGGGGGCGATCAACCAATTCACCCCTCCACTTT.

This clonotype was recorded many times. The chain carries TRBV28 and TRBJ1-4; D perhaps matches TRBD1 (5 bases). The CDR3 loop spans 16 amino acids. Germline V lookup: CDR1 MDHEN, CDR2 SYDVKM. Trimming stripped 3 bases from V and 4 bases from J, with 15 bases between. Here the CDR3 reads CASSFAAGRGNEKLFF. The DNA of the CDR3 is TGTGCCAGCAGTTTCGCCGCCGGGAGGGGTAATGAAAAACTGTTTTTT.

This clonotype was recorded many times. This chain joins TRBV7-2 and TRBJ2-3, with a possible D match to TRBD1 (8 bases). Trimming stripped 4 bases from V and 6 bases from J, with 14 bases between. The germline V gene encodes CDR1 SGHTA and CDR2 FQGNSA. There are 14 residues in the CDR3. Written as DNA, the CDR3 is TGTGCCAGCAGCTACAGGGGGGGGTATGATACGCAGTATTTT. The encoded protein is CASSYRGGYDTQYF.

This clonotype occurred many times. The J gene is TRBJ2-3, the V gene TRBV5-1; 7 bases fit TRBD1. Unmatched junction bases numbered 15, after V lost 3 bases and J lost 5 bases. Per germline, CDR1 SGHRS and CDR2 YFSETQ. This CDR3 is built from 17 residues. The CDR3 bases are TGCGCCAGCAGCTACCCCCGGGACACAGGGGAGAGAGATACGCAGTATTTT. It specifies CASSYPRDTGERDTQYF.

This clonotype was counted at least ten times. This chain links TRBV5-5 with TRBJ2-1; D is uncertain. This CDR3 contains 14 residues. V was cut by 5 bases and J by 2 bases, with 11 bases left in between. Germline assignment: CDR1 SGHKS and CDR2 YYEKEE (reference sequence). Written as DNA, the CDR3 is TGTGCCAGCAGTCTCCCTCCAGCCTACAATGAGCAGTTCTTC. This gives the protein CASSLPPAYNEQFF. The variable domain in full, completed from reference TRBV5-5 and TRBJ2-1, reads DAGVTQSPTHLIKTRGQQVTLRCSPISGHKSVSWYQQVLGQGPQFIFQYYEKEERGRGNFPDRFSARQFPNYSSELNVNALLLGDSALYLCASSLPPAYNEQFFGPGTRLTVL.

Comments on this clonotype: This could be a read error, since a much larger clone is one nucleotide away. The V call is TRBV27, the J call TRBJ1-4; D gene ambiguous. The V and J ends lost 4 bases and 14 bases respectively, with 14 bases between them. Per germline, CDR1 MNHEY and CDR2 SMNVEV (reference sequence). The CDR3 covers 12 residues. Here the CDR3 reads CASSSPSGNLFF. CDR3 sequence (DNA): TGTGCCAGCAGTTCCCCTTCGGGGAATCTGTTTTTT.

There are many counts of this clonotype. The chain carries TRBV6-5 and TRBJ2-1; D is undetermined. Trimming shortened V by 6 bases and J by 0 bases, and 12 bases separated the two germline ends. This CDR3 comprises 15 residues. Germline V gene sequence: CDR1 MNHEY, CDR2 SVGAGI. This CDR3 reads CASSHNRRSYNEQFF. In nucleotides, the CDR3 is TGTGCCAGCAGCCACAATCGTCGCTCCTACAATGAGCAGTTCTTC.

This clonotype was seen at least ten times. The chain combines TRBV6-6 with TRBJ2-3, with 11 bases that match TRBD1. V was clipped by 6 bases and J by 4 bases; unmatched bases: 6. The CDR3 covers 15 residues. The germline V gene has CDR1 MNHNY and CDR2 SVGAGI (reference sequence). CDR3 amino acids: CASSVGQGVPDTQYF. DNA for the CDR3: TGTGCCAGCAGCGTGGGACAGGGGGTTCCAGATACGCAGTATTTT.

This clonotype was detected ten times or more. V and J are TRBV2 and TRBJ1-4; TRBD1 aligns across 8 bases. CDR1 and CDR2 from the germline V gene are SNHLY and FYNNEI. The J segment lost 4 bases and the V segment lost 6 bases, leaving 4 bases of the junction unmatched. The CDR3 length is 14 residues. CDR3 sequence reads: CASRLTGVNEKLFF. DNA of the CDR3: TGTGCCAGCAGACTGACAGGGGTTAATGAAAAACTGTTTTTT.

This clonotype was seen once. J is TRBJ1-4 and V is TRBV10-1; the D gene is possibly TRBD1 (6 bases). The CDR3 has 14 amino acids. CDR1 and CDR2 from the germline V gene are WNHNN and SYGVQD (reference sequence). With 2 bases removed from V and 5 bases from J, the gap between germline ends came to 9 bases. The CDR3 loop reads CASSEGQSNEKLFF. DNA for the CDR3: TGCGCCAGCAGTGAGGGACAGTCAAATGAAAAACTGTTTTTT.

This clonotype has at least ten counts. This rearrangement joins TRBV9 to TRBJ1-6, with D possibly matching TRBD1 (5 bases). The ends were cut back, 0 bases at V and 5 bases at J, with 18 bases in the middle. Germline V gives CDR1 SGDLS, CDR2 YYNGEE. CDR3 size: 18 residues. The CDR3 protein is CASSVGGGPPTDNSPLHF. The CDR3 DNA reads as TGTGCCAGCAGCGTAGGGGGGGGACCGCCTACGGATAATTCACCCCTCCACTTT.

There are many counts of this clonotype. The chain couples TRBV12-3 or TRBV12-4 to TRBJ2-3, with TRBD2 identical over 11 bases. This CDR3 contains 15 residues. Germline trimming cut 2 bases from V and 3 bases from J; bases unmatched to any gene: 1. CDR3 DNA: TGTGCCAGCAGTTTAAGACTAGCGGGGACAGATACGCAGTATTTT. Protein product: CASSLRLAGTDTQYF.

This clonotype was found many times. The rearrangement joins TRBV12-3 or TRBV12-4 to TRBJ2-2; D unclear. Trimming stripped 1 base from V and 1 base from J, with 4 bases between. This CDR3 spans 14 amino acids. CDR3 sequence (DNA): TGTGCCAGCAGTTTAGGCCAGAACACCGGGGAGCTGTTTTTT. This translates into CASSLGQNTGELFF.

This clonotype was seen ten or more times. The V and J genes are TRBV5-1 and TRBJ2-7; possibly TRBD1 for D (6 bases). V was shortened by 2 bases and J by 6 bases, with 15 bases between the two germline ends. Germline CDR1 SGHRS, CDR2 YFSETQ. The length of the CDR3 is 14 residues. CDR3 nucleotide sequence: TGCGCCAGCAGCTTTACCAGGGGAGAGGGCGAGCAGTACTTC. Encoded protein: CASSFTRGEGEQYF.